The 15 T cell receptor beta chains presented below share a single source sample, sequenced in a study of blood T cell repertoires in COVID-19. Assay: immunoSEQ multiplex PCR; the TCRdb copy retains only in-frame clones and omits some. The sample includes 150,000 to 200,000 clones, 90% to 95% of them seen just once. The sample was peripheral blood. The receptors originated from a woman aged 45-65 years with acute or convalescent COVID-19.

This clone has just one count. This sequence joins TRBV11-2 and TRBJ1-1, with a weak D call TRBD1 (5 bases). V was shortened by 3 bases and J by 1 base, with 9 bases between the two germline ends. CDR3 length: 14 amino acids. The germline gives CDR1 SGHAT, CDR2 FQNNGV. As DNA, the CDR3 is TGTGCCAGCAGCTTTTCCAGGGCGAACACTGAAGCTTTCTTT. Translated: CASSFSRANTEAFF.

This clone has a single count. The CDR3 bases are TGTGCCAGCAGCCGTGGGACAGGGGGTTACTTGAGCTATGGCTACACCTTC. Translation gives CASSRGTGGYLSYGYTF. The rearrangement joins TRBV7-9 to TRBJ1-2; 11 bases line up with TRBD1. The ends lost 5 bases at V and 4 bases at J; junction bases unmatched: 12. The CDR3 contains 17 residues. Germline values: CDR1 SEHNR, CDR2 FQNEAQ (reference sequence).

V is TRBV28 and J is TRBJ2-3; D is unresolved. V lost 7 bases and J 5 bases, leaving 19 bases between the germline ends. The CDR3 is made up of 15 amino acids. Germline V gene lookup returns CDR1 MDHEN and CDR2 SYDVKM. CDR3 protein: CASTQLVQKQDTQYF. The DNA for the CDR3 is TGTGCCAGCACCCAGCTCGTACAGAAGCAAGATACGCAGTATTTT.

V is TRBV4-3 and J is TRBJ2-1; TRBD2 matches 9 bases. Germline V gene lookup returns CDR1 LGHNA and CDR2 YSLEER. V lost 4 bases, J lost 9 bases, and 4 bases stayed unmatched. The CDR3 covers 13 residues. CDR3 sequence reads: CASSLAGVSEQFF. The CDR3 DNA is TGCGCCAGCAGCCTAGCGGGAGTGAGTGAGCAGTTCTTC.

The chain links TRBV19 to TRBJ2-3; a possible D gene is TRBD1 (6 bases). This CDR3 is 14 amino acids long. The V and J ends lost 2 bases and 5 bases respectively, with 11 bases between them. Germline lookup yields CDR1 LNHDA and CDR2 SQIVND (reference sequence). The CDR3: CASSILGAGDTQYF. As DNA, the CDR3 is TGTGCCAGTAGTATACTGGGGGCGGGAGATACGCAGTATTTT. The whole variable domain, remainder taken from reference TRBV19 and TRBJ2-3, is DGGITQSPKYLFRKEGQNVTLSCEQNLNHDAMYWYRQDPGQGLRLIYYSQIVNDFQKGDIAEGYSVSREKKESFPLTVTSAQKNPTAFYLCASSILGAGDTQYFGPGTRLTVL.

The chain joins TRBV13 to TRBJ1-2; D not resolved. The CDR3 has 11 amino acids. The V and J ends lost 1 base and 8 bases respectively, with 5 bases between them. CDR1 and CDR2 from the germline V gene are PRHDT and FYEKMQ (reference sequence). The CDR3, as DNA: TGTGCCAGCAGCTTAGCCGGGGGCTACACCTTC. It specifies CASSLAGGYTF.

The chain recombines TRBV5-1 with TRBJ2-3; tentative D call: TRBD2 (7 bases). CDR3 length equals 14 residues. Trimming cost V 6 bases and J 8 bases, with 19 bases left between them. Per the germline V gene, CDR1 is SGHRS and CDR2 is YFSETQ. The CDR3 loop is CASNLGGGPSTQYF. CDR3 in DNA: TGCGCCAGCAACTTAGGCGGGGGCCCCAGTACGCAGTATTTT.

The J gene is TRBJ2-7, the V gene TRBV28; D may be TRBD1 (5 bases). This CDR3 comprises 14 residues. Trimming shortened V by 3 bases and J by 6 bases, and 15 bases separated the two germline ends. Looked up from germline, CDR1 is MDHEN and CDR2 is SYDVKM. The CDR3 region is CASSFYRTFSEQYF. The CDR3 bases are TGTGCCAGCAGTTTCTACAGGACCTTCAGCGAGCAGTACTTC.

The rearrangement uses TRBV18 and TRBJ1-2; maybe TRBD1 (5 bases). The germline CDR1 and CDR2 sequences are KGHSH and LQKENI. The length of the CDR3 is 15 residues. V lost 1 base, J lost 8 bases, and 17 bases lay in between. The DNA of the CDR3 is TGTGCCAGCTCACCACTCCCCGGGGGGGTACAAGGCTACACCTTC. It yields the protein CASSPLPGGVQGYTF.

The chain links TRBV2 to TRBJ1-4; tentative D call: TRBD1 (5 bases). Germline assignment: CDR1 SNHLY and CDR2 FYNNEI. The CDR3 extends over 15 amino acids. The ends were cut back, 3 bases at V and 7 bases at J, with 15 bases in the middle. CDR3 nucleotide sequence: TGTGCCAGCAGTGAGCTCCGGGGGGGGAGTGAAAAACTGTTTTTT. Amino acids: CASSELRGGSEKLFF.

The V gene is TRBV30, the J gene TRBJ2-2; D is undetermined. Between the trimmed V and J ends, which lost 8 bases and 1 base, there was a span of 14 bases. This CDR3 comprises 14 residues. Per germline, CDR1 GTSNPN and CDR2 SVGIG (reference sequence). The CDR3 protein is CARRSSLNTGELFF. CDR3 DNA sequence: TGTGCCCGACGCAGTAGCCTGAACACCGGGGAGCTGTTTTTT.

The V call is TRBV28, the J call TRBJ2-1; D may be TRBD2 (6 bases). V was shortened by 2 bases and J by 8 bases, with 22 bases between the two germline ends. Germline V gives CDR1 MDHEN, CDR2 SYDVKM. The CDR3 has 17 amino acids. CDR3 DNA sequence: TGTGCCAGCAGTTTAGGTCGGAGGGCCGCCTTAGGGGATGAGCAGTTCTTC. Translated: CASSLGRRAALGDEQFF.

This chain joins TRBV30 and TRBJ1-2; 11 bases are a match to TRBD1. Trimming took 0 bases from V and 4 from J; bases not matched to a gene: 4. The CDR3 covers 15 residues. CDR1 is GTSNPN, CDR2 SVGIG, per germline (reference sequence). The CDR3 DNA sequence: TGTGCCTGGAGTGTCGGTGGACAGGGGGCCTATGGCTACACCTTC. Its protein is CAWSVGGQGAYGYTF.

The rearrangement links TRBV7-9 to TRBJ2-3, with 7 nucleotides matching TRBD2. The CDR3 contains 16 residues. With V trimmed by 2 bases and J by 4 bases, 9 bases remained unmatched. CDR1 is SEHNR and CDR2 is FQNEAQ in the germline V gene (reference sequence). CDR3 residues: CASSLLGAAGADTQYF. The CDR3 nucleotides read TGTGCCAGCAGCTTACTGGGCGCGGCGGGAGCAGATACGCAGTATTTT.

V is TRBV4-1 and J is TRBJ2-7; the match to TRBD1 covers 9 bases. With 3 bases clipped from V and 9 bases from J, the junction kept 6 bases outside the gene matches. Germline V gives CDR1 MGHRA, CDR2 YSYEKL. The CDR3 runs to 13 residues. CDR3 region: CASSQGDRVGQYF. In DNA form, the CDR3 reads TGCGCCAGCAGCCAGGGGGACAGGGTAGGGCAGTACTTC.